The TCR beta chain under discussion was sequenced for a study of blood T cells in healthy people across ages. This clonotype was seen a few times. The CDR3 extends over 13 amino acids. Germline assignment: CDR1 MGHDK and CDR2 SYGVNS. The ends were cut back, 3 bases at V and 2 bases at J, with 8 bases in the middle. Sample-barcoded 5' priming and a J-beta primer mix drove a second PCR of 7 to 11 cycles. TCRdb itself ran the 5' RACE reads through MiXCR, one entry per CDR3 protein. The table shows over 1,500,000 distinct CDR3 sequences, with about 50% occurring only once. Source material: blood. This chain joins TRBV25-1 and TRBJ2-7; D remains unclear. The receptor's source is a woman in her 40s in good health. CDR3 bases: TGTGCCAGCAGTGAGGCTAAACCCTACGAGCAGTACTTC. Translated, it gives CASSEAKPYEQYF.